There are many counts of the clone carrying this T cell receptor (beta chain). Its antigen is not identified. Trimming left V 6 bases short and J 0 bases short, with 12 bases between. CDR3 length equals 15 residues. Germline V gene lookup returns CDR1 MDHEN and CDR2 SYDVKM. The sample belongs to a study of CD8 T cells in ankylosing spondylitis. Findings of the study overall: Matched ankylosing spondylitis synovial fluid reportedly showed significant enrichment of disease-linked clones. Roughly eight highly homologous variants made up a TCR beta motif that seemed to typify ankylosing spondylitis blood. Before this, some motif variants had been reported in reactive arthritis synovial fluid and blood.

Researchers built TCR beta libraries using quantitative 5'-RACE with molecular barcodes. TCRdb reprocessed the 5' RACE reads via MiXCR and lists one record per CDR3 protein. The table shows about 460,000 distinct CDR3 sequences, with approximately 5% occurring only once. This receptor was identified in a male donor with ankylosing spondylitis. Sequenced sample: blood, either unsorted or a sorted T cell fraction (not recorded which). This sequence joins TRBV28 and TRBJ2-1, with D unclear. CDR3 residues: CASSLVGFSYNEQFF. The DNA of the CDR3 is TGTGCCAGCAGCCTCGTGGGTTTCTCCTACAATGAGCAGTTCTTC.